This T cell receptor beta chain was sequenced for a study of blood T cell repertoires in COVID-19 (dated by TCRdb to about 2020). Study-wide context: Samples covering the acute and convalescent phases of COVID-19 were provided by collaborators in the United States, Italy and Spain. The prospective study material was composed of cDNA or gDNA derived from T cells, B-cell-depleted T cells, or PBMCs. Deeply sampled blood TCRbeta repertoires from subjects exposed to, actively infected with, or recovered from COVID-19 were included in the dataset. The repertoires were made available in a free public database intended to serve as a resource for research on the immune response to SARS-CoV-2. The samples were drawn from two sources: the first 160 participants of the ongoing ImmuneRACE study, and 1,000 to 1,500 subjects contributed by 6 global collaborators. A de-identified subject ID, COVID-19 status, age in years and sex were almost always included in the sample metadata. Where available, HLA class I and class II types were taken from metadata supplied by the sample provider and were not determined by assay-based typing.

Turning to this clone: Its antigen target is currently unknown. No base quality values were provided; no much bigger clone lies one nucleotide off.

General study outcomes and caveats: The quantity of clinical and demographic metadata differed by source and by participant and was supplied without curation.

In Seattle, one collaborating source enrolled patients while the infection was active and tracked those patients longitudinally over the course of disease. Collaborating institutions collected whole blood in K2EDTA tubes following their own protocols. For TCRbeta analysis, collaborator samples were shipped as frozen whole blood, as isolated PBMCs, or as DNA extracted from either sample type. TCRbeta CDR3 regions were amplified from genomic DNA using the immunoSEQ Assay, a bias-controlled multiplex PCR. As for the original processing: Nucleated cell counts per sample were estimated from amplification of reference gene primers within the assay. Sequence reads were collapsed and filtered to measure the absolute abundance of every unique TCRbeta CDR3 rearrangement. For each sample, productive Simpson clonality was calculated by taking the square root of Simpson's diversity index across productive rearrangements. TCRdb took this table from immuneACCESS and kept in-frame rearrangements with V and J called. Such tables lack part of the clones; where checked against another copy, unresolved V genes explain under half of the gap, and the rest is unexplained. V, J and clone size derive from that table, while D and trimming were established from the DNA sequence. In this sample the table shows around 270,000 clones, about 87% of which occur a single time. The ten biggest clones cover approximately 5.1% of the sample.

What was sequenced was peripheral blood. The sequence was collected from a woman in her sixties with COVID-19, enrolled during active disease.

CDR3 region: CASSHSQGDHRNTIYF. The DNA reads as follows: TGTGCCAGCTCGCACTCCCAGGGGGATCATCGAAACACCATATATTTT. The chain uses TRBV18 and TRBJ1-3, and TRBD1 matches 7 of the central bases. For this chain, trimming is 6 bases at the V end and 5 bases at the J end, and the number of junction bases without a gene match is 13. The germline V gene yields KGHSH for CDR1 and LQKENI for CDR2. From its cysteine to its phenylalanine, the CDR3 spans 16 amino acids. The only DNA kept is the CDR3, 48 bases in frame from the first base. Supplemented by the reference TRBV18 and TRBJ1-3 proteins around the CDR3, the complete variable domain is NAGVMQNPRHLVRRRGQEARLRCSPMKGHSHVYWYRQLPEEGLKFMVYLQKENIIDESGMPKERFSAEFPKEGPSILRIQQVVRGDSAAYFCASSHSQGDHRNTIYFGEGSWLTVV.